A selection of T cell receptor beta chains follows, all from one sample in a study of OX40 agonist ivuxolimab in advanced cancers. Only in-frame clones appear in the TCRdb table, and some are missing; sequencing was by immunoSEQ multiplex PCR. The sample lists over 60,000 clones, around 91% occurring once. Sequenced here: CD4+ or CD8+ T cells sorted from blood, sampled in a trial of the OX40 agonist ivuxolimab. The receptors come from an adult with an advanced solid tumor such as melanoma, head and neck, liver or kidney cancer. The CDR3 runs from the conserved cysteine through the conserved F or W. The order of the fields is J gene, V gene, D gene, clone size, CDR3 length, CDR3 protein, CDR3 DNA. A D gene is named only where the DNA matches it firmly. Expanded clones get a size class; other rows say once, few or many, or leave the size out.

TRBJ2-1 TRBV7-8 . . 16 CASSLHRVATYNEQFF TGTGCCAGCAGCTTACACCGGGTTGCAACCTACAATGAGCAGTTCTTC
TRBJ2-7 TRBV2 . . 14 CASKQQGTSYEQYF TGTGCCAGCAAACAACAGGGTACCTCCTACGAGCAGTACTTC
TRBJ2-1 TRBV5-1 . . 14 CASSRPPRYNEQFF TGCGCCAGCAGTCGTCCCCCGCGTTACAATGAGCAGTTCTTC
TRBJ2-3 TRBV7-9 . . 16 CASSLVGATSTDTQYF TGTGCCAGCAGCTTAGTGGGGGCTACTTCGACAGATACGCAGTATTTT
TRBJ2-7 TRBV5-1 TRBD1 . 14 CASSFGTDSREQYF TGCGCCAGCAGCTTCGGGACAGACTCTCGTGAGCAGTACTTC
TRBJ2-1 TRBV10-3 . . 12 CATRDSVNEQFF TGTGCCACGCGGGACAGCGTCAATGAGCAGTTCTTC
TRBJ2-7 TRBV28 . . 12 CASSLGEYEQYF TGTGCCAGCAGTTTAGGAGAATACGAGCAGTACTTC
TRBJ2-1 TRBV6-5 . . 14 CASQRLEHYNEQFF TGTGCCTCTCAAAGGCTGGAGCACTACAATGAGCAGTTCTTC
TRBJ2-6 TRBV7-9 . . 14 CAAGPYSGANVLTF TGTGCCGCGGGCCCTTACTCTGGGGCCAACGTCCTGACTTTC
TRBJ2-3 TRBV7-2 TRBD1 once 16 CASSSSMGQRTDTQYF TGTGCCAGCAGTTCCTCCATGGGACAGCGCACAGATACGCAGTATTTT
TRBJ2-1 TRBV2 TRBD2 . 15 CASSSGLAGGREQFF TGTGCCAGCAGTTCCGGACTAGCGGGAGGACGTGAGCAGTTCTTC
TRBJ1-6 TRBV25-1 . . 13 CASAPLGWGALHF TGTGCCAGCGCCCCCCTAGGGTGGGGGGCCCTCCACTTT
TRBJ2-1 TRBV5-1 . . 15 CASSLGLASPNEQFF TGCGCCAGCAGCTTGGGGCTAGCGAGCCCTAATGAGCAGTTCTTC
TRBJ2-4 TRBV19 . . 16 CASSISLQGTQNIQYF TGTGCCAGTAGTATATCCCTCCAAGGTACCCAAAACATTCAGTACTTC
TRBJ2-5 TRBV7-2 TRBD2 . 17 CASSRTSGRAGGETQYF TGTGCCAGCAGCAGAACTAGCGGGAGGGCCGGTGGAGAGACCCAGTACTTC
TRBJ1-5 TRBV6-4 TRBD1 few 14 CASRRQGGWGAQHF TGTGCCAGCAGAAGACAGGGTGGTTGGGGGGCCCAGCATTTT
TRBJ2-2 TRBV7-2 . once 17 CASSPLLGMGNTGELFF TGTGCCAGCAGCCCGCTACTAGGGATGGGGAACACCGGGGAGCTGTTTTTT
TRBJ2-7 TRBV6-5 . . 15 CASSYSAGLGYEQYF TGTGCCAGCAGTTACTCGGCGGGATTGGGGTACGAGCAGTACTTC
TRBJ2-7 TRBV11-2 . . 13 CASSLGTSSEQYF TGTGCCAGCAGCTTAGGAACTAGCAGCGAGCAGTACTTC
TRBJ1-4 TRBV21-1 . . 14 CASSKGRSNEKLFF TGTGCCAGCAGCAAGGGCAGGAGTAATGAAAAACTGTTTTTT
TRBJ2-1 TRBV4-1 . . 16 CASSQSLASDYNEQFF TGCGCCAGCAGCCAAAGCCTAGCATCCGACTACAATGAGCAGTTCTTC
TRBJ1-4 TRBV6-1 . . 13 CASSIQGYEKLFF TGTGCCAGCAGTATACAGGGTTACGAAAAACTGTTTTTT
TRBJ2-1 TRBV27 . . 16 CASRDNPSYGFNEQLF TGTGCCAGCAGGGACAACCCTAGCTACGGTTTCAATGAGCAGCTCTTC
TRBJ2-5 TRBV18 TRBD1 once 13 CASSPGQQETQYF TGTGCCAGCTCCCCGGGACAGCAAGAGACCCAGTACTTC
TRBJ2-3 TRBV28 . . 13 CATVRTFTDTQYF TGTGCCACCGTCCGGACGTTCACAGATACGCAGTATTTT
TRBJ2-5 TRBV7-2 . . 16 CASSLAPQRVLETQYF TGTGCCAGCAGCTTAGCGCCCCAGCGGGTATTAGAGACCCAGTACTTC
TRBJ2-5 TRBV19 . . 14 CASSIRGRVETQYF TGTGCCAGTAGTATAAGGGGCAGGGTGGAGACCCAGTACTTC
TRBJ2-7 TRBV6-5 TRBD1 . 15 CASSYAGTGSYEQYF TGTGCCAGCAGTTACGCTGGGACAGGGAGTTACGAGCAGTACTTC
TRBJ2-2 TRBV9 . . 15 CASSVLRENTGELFF TGTGCCAGCAGCGTATTGCGGGAGAACACCGGGGAGCTGTTTTTT
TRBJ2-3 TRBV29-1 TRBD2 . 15 CSADSGTRVTDTQYF TGCAGCGCGGACTCCGGGACTAGGGTCACAGATACGCAGTATTTT
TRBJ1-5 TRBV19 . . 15 CASSIYGQSNQPQHF TGTGCCAGTAGTATCTACGGCCAGAGCAATCAGCCCCAGCATTTT
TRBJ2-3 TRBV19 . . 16 CASSSVGGQKTDTQYF TGTGCCAGTAGTAGTGTAGGTGGACAGAAGACAGATACGCAGTATTTT
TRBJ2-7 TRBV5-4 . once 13 CASSFYPGDEQYF TGTGCCAGCAGCTTTTACCCGGGGGACGAGCAGTACTTC
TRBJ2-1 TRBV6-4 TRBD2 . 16 CASSDSMTGGPDEQFF TGTGCCAGCAGTGACTCGATGACGGGAGGACCGGATGAGCAGTTCTTC
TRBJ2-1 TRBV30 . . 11 CAWSELAGLLF TGTGCCTGGAGTGAACTAGCAGGGTTGCTCTTC
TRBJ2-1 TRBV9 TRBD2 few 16 CASSVEGRTSGNEQFF TGTGCCAGCAGCGTAGAGGGAAGGACTAGCGGAAATGAGCAGTTCTTC
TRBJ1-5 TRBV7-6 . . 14 CASLGRVGNQPQHF TGTGCCAGCCTGGGGAGGGTCGGCAATCAGCCCCAGCATTTT
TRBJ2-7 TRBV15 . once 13 CATSRDRARSQYF TGTGCCACCAGCAGAGATCGGGCCAGATCTCAGTACTTC
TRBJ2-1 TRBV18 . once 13 CASSLYSYNEQFF TGTGCCAGCTCACTCTACTCCTACAATGAGCAGTTCTTC
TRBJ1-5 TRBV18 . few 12 CASSLPDQPQHF TGTGCCAGCTCATTGCCGGATCAGCCCCAGCATTTT
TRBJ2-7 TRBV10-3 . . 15 CAISKGRLGVYEQYF TGTGCCATCAGCAAGGGACGGCTAGGCGTCTACGAGCAGTACTTC
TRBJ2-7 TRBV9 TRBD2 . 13 CASSPAGGAEQYF TGTGCCAGCAGCCCCGCGGGGGGGGCCGAGCAGTACTTC
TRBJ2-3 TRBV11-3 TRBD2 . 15 CASSFGNSGRDTQYF TGTGCCAGCAGCTTCGGGAATAGCGGGAGGGATACGCAGTATTTT
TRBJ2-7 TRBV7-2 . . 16 CASSSRPGDHSYEQYF TGTGCCAGCAGCTCCCGCCCTGGAGATCACTCCTACGAGCAGTACTTC
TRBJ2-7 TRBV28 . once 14 CASSAIGLSYEQYF TGTGCCAGCAGTGCGATTGGACTGAGCTACGAGCAGTACTTC
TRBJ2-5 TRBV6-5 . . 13 CASSQTQKETQYF TGTGCCAGCAGCCAAACACAGAAAGAGACCCAGTACTTC
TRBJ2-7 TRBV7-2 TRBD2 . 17 CASSPSDYSGSSYEQYF TGTGCCAGCAGCCCTTCCGACTACAGCGGGAGTTCCTACGAGCAGTACTTC
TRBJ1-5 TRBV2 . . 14 CASSAPPEGQPQHF TGTGCCAGCAGTGCGCCACCGGAAGGTCAGCCCCAGCATTTT
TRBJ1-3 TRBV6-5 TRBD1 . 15 CASSQGQLSGNTIYF TGTGCCAGCAGCCAGGGACAGCTCTCTGGAAACACCATATATTTT
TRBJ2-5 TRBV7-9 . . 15 CASSLARLFQETQYF TGTGCCAGCAGCTTAGCTAGACTTTTTCAAGAGACCCAGTACTTC